This TCR beta chain was captured in a study of CD8 T cells in Susac syndrome. Broader study findings: The study acknowledged a relatively small number of individuals in its TCR sequencing and HLA analysis.

The authors reverse transcribed roughly 0.5 to 1 ug RNA with random hexamers. Amplification of TCR beta CDR3 used immunoSEQ multiplex PCR across 54 Vbeta and 13 Jbeta. A single record per CDR3 protein comes from TCRdb applying MiXCR to the immunoSEQ multiplex PCR reads. The data hold about 210,000 distinct CDR3 sequences, with around 93% observed a single time. V was cut by 2 bases and J by 6 bases, with 17 bases left in between. Per the germline V gene, CDR1 is SGHNT and CDR2 is YYREEE (reference sequence). The CDR3 length is 16 residues. With respect to this clonotype: Its antigen remains unidentified.

Treatment-naive patients with stable or active relapsing-remitting disease were the multiple sclerosis controls. Negative magnetic isolation gave CD8+ and CD4+ cells; FACS enriched CD8+ TEMRA. The sequenced sample consisted of CD4+ T cells from PBMCs. This chain connects TRBV5-4 to TRBJ2-2, with D perhaps matching TRBD1 or TRBD2 (6 bases each). This receptor was taken from a human donor with multiple sclerosis. CDR3 nucleotides: TGTGCCAGCAGCTTAACAGGGAAAAGGGGGGCCGGGGAGCTGTTTTTT. Protein product: CASSLTGKRGAGELFF.